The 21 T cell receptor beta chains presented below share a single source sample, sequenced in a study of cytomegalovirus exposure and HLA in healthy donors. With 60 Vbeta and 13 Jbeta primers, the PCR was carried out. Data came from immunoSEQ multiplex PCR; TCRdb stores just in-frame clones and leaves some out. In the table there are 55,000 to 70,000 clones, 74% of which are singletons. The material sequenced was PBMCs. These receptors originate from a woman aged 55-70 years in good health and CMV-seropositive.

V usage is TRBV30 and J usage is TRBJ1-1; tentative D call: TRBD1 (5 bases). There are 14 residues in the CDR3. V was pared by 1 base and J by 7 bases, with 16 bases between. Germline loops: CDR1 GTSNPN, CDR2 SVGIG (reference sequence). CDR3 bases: TGTGCCTGGAGTGCCGGGGGAGGGGCGGATGAAGCTTTCTTT. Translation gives CAWSAGGGADEAFF.

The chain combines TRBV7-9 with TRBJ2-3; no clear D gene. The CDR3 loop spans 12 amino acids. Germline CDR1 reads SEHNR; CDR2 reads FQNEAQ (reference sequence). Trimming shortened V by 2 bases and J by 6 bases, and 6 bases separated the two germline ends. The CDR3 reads CASSLSEDTQYF. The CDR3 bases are TGTGCCAGCAGCTTAAGTGAGGATACGCAGTATTTT.

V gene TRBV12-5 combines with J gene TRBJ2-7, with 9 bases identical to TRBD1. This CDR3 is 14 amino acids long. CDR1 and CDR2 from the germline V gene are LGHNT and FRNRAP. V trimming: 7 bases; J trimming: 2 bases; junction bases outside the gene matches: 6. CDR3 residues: CASVPGTGTYEQYF. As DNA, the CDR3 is TGTGCTAGTGTTCCCGGGACAGGGACCTACGAGCAGTACTTC.

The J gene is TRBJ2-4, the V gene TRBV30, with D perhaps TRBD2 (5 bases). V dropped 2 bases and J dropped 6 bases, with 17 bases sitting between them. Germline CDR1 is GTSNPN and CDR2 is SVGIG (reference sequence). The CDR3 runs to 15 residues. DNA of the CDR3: TGTGCCTGGAGTTTTCTGGGAGCATCCGTAAACATTCAGTACTTC. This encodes CAWSFLGASVNIQYF.

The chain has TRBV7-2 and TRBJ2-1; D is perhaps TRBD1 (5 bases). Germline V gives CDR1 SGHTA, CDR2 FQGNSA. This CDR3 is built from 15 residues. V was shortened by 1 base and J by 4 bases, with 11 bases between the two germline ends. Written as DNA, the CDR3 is TGTGCCAGCAGCTTAGGGGGCCCGATGTACAATGAGCAGTTCTTC. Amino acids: CASSLGGPMYNEQFF.

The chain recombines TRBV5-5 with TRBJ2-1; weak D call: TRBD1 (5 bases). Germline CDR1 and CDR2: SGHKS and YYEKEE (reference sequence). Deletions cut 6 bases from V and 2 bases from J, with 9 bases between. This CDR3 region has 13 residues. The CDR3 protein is CASIGDTYNEQFF. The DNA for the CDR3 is TGTGCCAGCATAGGGGATACCTACAATGAGCAGTTCTTC. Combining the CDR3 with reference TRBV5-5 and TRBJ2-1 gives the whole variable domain DAGVTQSPTHLIKTRGQQVTLRCSPISGHKSVSWYQQVLGQGPQFIFQYYEKEERGRGNFPDRFSARQFPNYSSELNVNALLLGDSALYLCASIGDTYNEQFFGPGTRLTVL.

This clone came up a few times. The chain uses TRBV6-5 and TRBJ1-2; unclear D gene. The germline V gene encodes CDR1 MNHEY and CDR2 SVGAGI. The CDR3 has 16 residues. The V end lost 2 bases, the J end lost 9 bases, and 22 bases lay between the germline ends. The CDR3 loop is CASSYGPQAARLRYTF. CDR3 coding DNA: TGTGCCAGCAGTTACGGGCCCCAGGCAGCTCGGCTTCGCTACACCTTC.

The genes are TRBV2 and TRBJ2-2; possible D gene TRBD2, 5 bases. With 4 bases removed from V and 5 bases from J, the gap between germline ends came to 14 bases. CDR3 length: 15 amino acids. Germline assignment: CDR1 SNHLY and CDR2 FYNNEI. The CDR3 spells CASSAMASLTGELFF. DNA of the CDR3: TGTGCCAGCAGTGCGATGGCTAGCCTTACCGGGGAGCTGTTTTTT.

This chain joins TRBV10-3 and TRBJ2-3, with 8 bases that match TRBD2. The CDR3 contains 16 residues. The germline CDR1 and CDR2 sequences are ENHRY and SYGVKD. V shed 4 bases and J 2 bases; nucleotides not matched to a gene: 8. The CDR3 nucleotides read TGTGCCATCAGTGGGGCTAGCGGGTATTTCACAGATACGCAGTATTTT. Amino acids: CAISGASGYFTDTQYF.

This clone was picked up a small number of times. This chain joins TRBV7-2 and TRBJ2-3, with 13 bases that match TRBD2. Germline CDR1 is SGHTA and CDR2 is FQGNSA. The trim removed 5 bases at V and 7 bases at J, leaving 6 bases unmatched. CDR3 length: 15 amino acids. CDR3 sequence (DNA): TGTGCCAGCAGCGCACTAGCGGGAGGGTTAAATACGCAGTATTTT. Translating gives CASSALAGGLNTQYF.

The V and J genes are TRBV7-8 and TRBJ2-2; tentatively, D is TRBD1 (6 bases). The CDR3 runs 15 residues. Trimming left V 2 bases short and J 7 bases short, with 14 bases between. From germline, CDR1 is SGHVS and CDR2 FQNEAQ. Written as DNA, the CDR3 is TGTGCCAGCAGCTTACAACAGGGCCCAAACGGGGAGCTGTTTTTT. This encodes CASSLQQGPNGELFF.

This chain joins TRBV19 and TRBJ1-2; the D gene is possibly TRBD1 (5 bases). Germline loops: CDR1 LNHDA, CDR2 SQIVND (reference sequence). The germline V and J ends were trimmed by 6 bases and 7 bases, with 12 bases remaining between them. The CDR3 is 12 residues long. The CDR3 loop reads CASSAGGVGYTF. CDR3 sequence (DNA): TGTGCCAGTAGCGCCGGGGGGGTTGGCTACACCTTC. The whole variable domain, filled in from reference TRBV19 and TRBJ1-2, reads DGGITQSPKYLFRKEGQNVTLSCEQNLNHDAMYWYRQDPGQGLRLIYYSQIVNDFQKGDIAEGYSVSREKKESFPLTVTSAQKNPTAFYLCASSAGGVGYTFGSGTRLTVV.

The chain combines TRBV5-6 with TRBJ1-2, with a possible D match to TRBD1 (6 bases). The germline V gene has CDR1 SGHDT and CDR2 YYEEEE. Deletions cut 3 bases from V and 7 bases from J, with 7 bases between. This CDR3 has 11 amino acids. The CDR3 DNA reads TGTGCCAGCAGCTCAGGGGCTGGCTACACCTTC. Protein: CASSSGAGYTF.

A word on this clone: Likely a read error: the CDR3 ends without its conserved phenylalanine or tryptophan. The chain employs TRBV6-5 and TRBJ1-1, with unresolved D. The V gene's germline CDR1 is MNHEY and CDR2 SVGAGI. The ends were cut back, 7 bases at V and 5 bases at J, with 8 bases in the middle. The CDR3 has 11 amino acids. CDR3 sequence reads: CASKRETEAFV. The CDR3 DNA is TGTGCCAGCAAACGGGAGACTGAAGCTTTCGTT.

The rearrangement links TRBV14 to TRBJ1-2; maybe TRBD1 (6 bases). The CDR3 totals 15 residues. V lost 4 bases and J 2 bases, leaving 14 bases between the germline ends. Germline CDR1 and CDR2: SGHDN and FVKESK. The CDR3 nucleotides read TGTGCCAGCAGCCTACACAGGGCACCAAACTATGGCTACACCTTC. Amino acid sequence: CASSLHRAPNYGYTF.

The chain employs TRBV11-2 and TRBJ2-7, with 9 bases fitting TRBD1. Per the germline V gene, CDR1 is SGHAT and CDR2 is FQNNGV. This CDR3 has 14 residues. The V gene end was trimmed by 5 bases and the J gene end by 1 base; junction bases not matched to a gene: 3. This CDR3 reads CASSLGTGSYEQYF. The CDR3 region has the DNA TGTGCCAGCAGCCTCGGGACAGGGTCCTACGAGCAGTACTTC.

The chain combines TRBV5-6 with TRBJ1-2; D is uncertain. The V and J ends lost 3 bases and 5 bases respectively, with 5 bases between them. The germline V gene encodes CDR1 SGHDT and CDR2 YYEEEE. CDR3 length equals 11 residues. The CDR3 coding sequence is TGTGCCAGCAGCTATATATATGGCTACACCTTC. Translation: CASSYIYGYTF.

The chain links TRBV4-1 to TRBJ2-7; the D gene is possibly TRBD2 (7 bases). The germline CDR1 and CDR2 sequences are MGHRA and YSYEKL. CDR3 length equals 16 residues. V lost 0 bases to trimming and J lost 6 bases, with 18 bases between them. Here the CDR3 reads CASSQDLGGRVGEQYF. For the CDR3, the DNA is TGCGCCAGCAGCCAAGATCTCGGGGGGCGCGTCGGCGAGCAGTACTTC.

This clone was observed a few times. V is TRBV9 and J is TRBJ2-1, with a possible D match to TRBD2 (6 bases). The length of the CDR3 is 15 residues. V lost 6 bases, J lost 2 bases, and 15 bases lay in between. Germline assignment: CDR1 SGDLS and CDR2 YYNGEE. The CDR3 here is CASTTRESPYNEQFF. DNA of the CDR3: TGTGCCAGCACCACCCGGGAGAGCCCCTACAATGAGCAGTTCTTC.

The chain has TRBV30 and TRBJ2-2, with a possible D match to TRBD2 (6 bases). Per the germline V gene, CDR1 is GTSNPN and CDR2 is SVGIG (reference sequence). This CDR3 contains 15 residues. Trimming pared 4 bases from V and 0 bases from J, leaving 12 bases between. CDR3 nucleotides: TGTGCCTGGAAGGGAGGCGGGGCGAACACCGGGGAGCTGTTTTTT. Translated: CAWKGGGANTGELFF.

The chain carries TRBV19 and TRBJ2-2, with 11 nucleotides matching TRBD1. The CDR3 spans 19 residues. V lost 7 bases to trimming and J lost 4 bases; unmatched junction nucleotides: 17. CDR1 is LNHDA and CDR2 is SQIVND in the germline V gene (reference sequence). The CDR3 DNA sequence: TGTGCCAGTACCCCACTACTGGGCGGGGACAGGGGGATCACCGGGGAGCTGTTTTTT. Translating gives CASTPLLGGDRGITGELFF.